The 20 T cell receptor beta chains below were found in one sample sequenced in a study of blood T cell repertoires in COVID-19. Sequencing used immunoSEQ multiplex PCR; TCRdb keeps in-frame clones, though not all of them. The sample has tens of thousands of clones; about 76% are singletons. Sequencing was performed on peripheral blood. These receptors all stem from a woman of 80 years or more with active or convalescent COVID-19.

The V gene is TRBV7-2, the J gene TRBJ1-5; D gene unclear. Germline V gene sequence: CDR1 SGHTA, CDR2 FQGNSA. The germline V and J ends were trimmed by 4 bases and 6 bases, with 13 bases remaining between them. This CDR3 is built from 14 residues. The CDR3 region is CASSSDLAPQPQHF. The CDR3 DNA follows: TGTGCCAGCAGCTCCGATTTGGCCCCTCAGCCCCAGCATTTT.

This clone was seen only a few times. The genes are TRBV7-2 and TRBJ1-1; no firm D call. The germline V gene encodes CDR1 SGHTA and CDR2 FQGNSA. Trimming cost V 2 bases and J 3 bases, with 10 bases left between them. The CDR3 loop spans 14 amino acids. For the CDR3, the DNA is TGTGCCAGCAGCTTATCGAACGGGGACACTGAAGCTTTCTTT. Protein sequence: CASSLSNGDTEAFF.

The V call is TRBV19, the J call TRBJ2-7, with 7 bases fitting TRBD1. This CDR3 contains 15 residues. From germline, CDR1 is LNHDA and CDR2 SQIVND (reference sequence). V was pared by 4 bases and J by 2 bases, with 8 bases of the junction left unmatched. In nucleotides, the CDR3 is TGTGCCAGTAGTAAGAGACAGGGTGGCGCCTACGAGCAGTACTTC. It specifies CASSKRQGGAYEQYF.

The V call is TRBV3-1 (or the pseudogene TRBV3-2), the J call TRBJ2-2; maybe TRBD1 (5 bases). V lost 0 bases to trimming and J lost 6 bases, with 8 bases between them. Germline CDR1 reads LGHDT; CDR2 reads YNNKEL (reference sequence). This CDR3 comprises 14 residues. As DNA, the CDR3 is TGTGCCAGCAGCCAAGAAGGACACTCCGGGGAGCTGTTTTTT. The encoded protein is CASSQEGHSGELFF.

The chain is built from TRBV2 and TRBJ2-1, with 9 bases aligning to TRBD2. V trimming: 1 base; J trimming: 3 bases; junction bases outside the gene matches: 13. CDR3 length: 19 residues. Germline CDR1 SNHLY, CDR2 FYNNEI. DNA for the CDR3: TGTGCCAGCAGTGAAGATTCCCCAGGATTAGCGGGAGTCTACAATGAGCAGTTCTTC. This encodes CASSEDSPGLAGVYNEQFF.

This clone showed up just a few times. This sequence may be a read error, since a much larger clone differs from it by one base. Other DNA sequences of this sample code for an identical CDR3. The V and J genes are TRBV5-4 and TRBJ2-2, with TRBD2 as a possible D gene (7 bases). The germline V gene has CDR1 SGHNT and CDR2 YYREEE (reference sequence). The CDR3 spans 15 residues. Between the trimmed V and J ends, which lost 7 bases and 6 bases, there was a span of 19 bases. CDR3 nucleotide sequence: TGTGCCAGCTGGGGGGGGCGCCCCGGGGCCGGGGAGCTGTTTTTT. Its protein is CASWGGRPGAGELFF.

This chain links TRBV7-6 with TRBJ1-4; D call uncertain. Per the germline V gene, CDR1 is SGHVS and CDR2 is FNYEAQ. The germline V and J ends were trimmed by 5 bases and 0 bases, with 13 bases remaining between them. The CDR3 is made up of 16 amino acids. The CDR3 reads CASSPLRVATNEKLFF. CDR3 sequence (DNA): TGTGCCAGCAGCCCATTGAGGGTTGCAACTAATGAAAAACTGTTTTTT.

The CDR3 spells CASSESDRGAFF. CDR3 DNA: TGTGCCAGCAGTGAGTCAGACAGGGGAGCTTTCTTT. V gene TRBV2 combines with J gene TRBJ1-1; the match to TRBD1 covers 8 bases. With V trimmed by 3 bases and J by 10 bases, 4 bases remained unmatched. The length of the CDR3 is 12 residues. CDR1 is SNHLY and CDR2 is FYNNEI in the germline V gene.

The chain couples TRBV5-6 to TRBJ2-1, with 11 bases fitting TRBD1. The CDR3 totals 14 residues. Trimming at V came to 3 bases and at J to 7 bases, leaving 3 bases not matched to a gene. Germline V gene lookup returns CDR1 SGHDT and CDR2 YYEEEE. This chain's CDR3 is CASSSGQGVNEQFF. CDR3 nucleotide sequence: TGTGCCAGCAGCTCGGGACAGGGGGTAAATGAGCAGTTCTTC. Combining the CDR3 with reference TRBV5-6 and TRBJ2-1 gives the whole variable domain DAGVTQSPTHLIKTRGQQVTLRCSPKSGHDTVSWYQQALGQGPQFIFQYYEEEERQRGNFPDRFSGHQFPNYSSELNVNALLLGDSALYLCASSSGQGVNEQFFGPGTRLTVL.

The V call is TRBV11-2, the J call TRBJ2-1; 14 bases fit TRBD2. Germline values: CDR1 SGHAT, CDR2 FQNNGV. V trimming: 1 base; J trimming: 4 bases; junction bases outside the gene matches: 6. This CDR3 has 18 residues. CDR3 loop: CASSLVPTSGGGYNEQFF. DNA for the CDR3: TGTGCCAGCAGCTTAGTACCGACTAGCGGGGGGGGTTACAATGAGCAGTTCTTC.

This clone was seen once. This rearrangement joins TRBV18 to TRBJ1-1, with D unresolved. Between the trimmed V and J ends, which lost 2 bases and 2 bases, there was a span of 9 bases. Germline V gene data show CDR1 as KGHSH and CDR2 as LQKENI. The CDR3 has 14 amino acids. The DNA of the CDR3 is TGTGCCAGCTCACCATCACAGATAAACACTGAAGCTTTCTTT. Translation gives CASSPSQINTEAFF.

The chain links TRBV12-3 or TRBV12-4 to TRBJ2-7, with D maybe TRBD2 (5 bases). V dropped 4 bases and J dropped 2 bases, with 9 bases sitting between them. This CDR3 spans 13 amino acids. CDR3 in amino acids: CASSSGLTYEQYF. The CDR3 nucleotides are TGTGCCAGCAGTTCTGGACTGACCTACGAGCAGTACTTC.

The chain recombines TRBV27 with TRBJ2-3; 9 bases are shared with TRBD2. V dropped 2 bases and J dropped 0; count of bases not matched to a gene: 3. CDR3 length equals 16 residues. The germline gives CDR1 MNHEY, CDR2 SMNVEV (reference sequence). The CDR3 region is CASSLRSGGSTDTQYF. The CDR3, as DNA: TGTGCCAGCAGTTTACGTAGCGGGGGTAGCACAGATACGCAGTATTTT.

This clone was picked up many times. The chain couples TRBV7-2 to TRBJ1-3; D is ambiguous. V gave up 5 bases and J gave up 3 bases, with 11 bases separating them. Germline CDR1 reads SGHTA; CDR2 reads FQGNSA. This CDR3 has 14 amino acids. The CDR3 loop is CASSKGGSGNTIYF. As DNA, the CDR3 is TGTGCCAGCAGCAAAGGAGGGAGTGGAAACACCATATATTTT. Full variable domain (rest looked up from reference TRBV7-2 and TRBJ1-3): GAGVSQSPSNKVTEKGKDVELRCDPISGHTALYWYRQSLGQGLEFLIYFQGNSAPDKSGLPSDRFSAERTGGSVSTLTIQRTQQEDSAVYLCASSKGGSGNTIYFGEGSWLTVV.

The rearrangement joins TRBV14 to TRBJ1-6; 8 bases match TRBD1. The CDR3 is made up of 14 amino acids. Trimming took 5 bases from V and 10 from J; bases not matched to a gene: 7. Germline values: CDR1 SGHDN, CDR2 FVKESK. The CDR3 protein is CASSSAGGKSPLHF. The CDR3 DNA sequence: TGTGCCAGCAGCTCGGCAGGGGGCAAATCACCCCTCCACTTT.

This clone was counted once. The chain uses TRBV9 and TRBJ2-3; perhaps TRBD2 as D (5 bases). The V and J ends lost 0 bases and 4 bases respectively, with 12 bases between them. The germline gives CDR1 SGDLS, CDR2 YYNGEE. The CDR3 spans 15 residues. CDR3: CASSVDAGRADTQYF. CDR3 nucleotide sequence: TGTGCCAGCAGCGTAGATGCGGGTCGGGCAGATACGCAGTATTTT.

The V gene is TRBV18, the J gene TRBJ1-3; 9 nucleotides line up with TRBD1. CDR3 length: 16 amino acids. Germline lookup yields CDR1 KGHSH and CDR2 LQKENI. J was trimmed by 0 bases and V by 5 bases; bases with no gene match: 5. CDR3 sequence reads: CASSATGGPSGNTIYF. The CDR3 coding sequence is TGTGCCAGCTCAGCTACAGGGGGCCCCTCTGGAAACACCATATATTTT.

The rearrangement links TRBV18 to TRBJ2-2; 7 bases agree with TRBD2. Germline loops: CDR1 KGHSH, CDR2 LQKENI. V shed 2 bases and J 7 bases; nucleotides not matched to a gene: 10. The CDR3 is made up of 16 amino acids. The CDR3 sequence is CASSPLLRREDGELFF. CDR3 in DNA: TGTGCCAGCTCACCATTATTGCGACGGGAGGACGGGGAGCTGTTTTTT.

The V call is TRBV6-5, the J call TRBJ2-1; 7 positions match TRBD1. The CDR3 has 14 residues. The germline gives CDR1 MNHEY, CDR2 SVGAGI. The V gene end was trimmed by 4 bases and the J gene end by 4 bases; junction bases not matched to a gene: 4. The CDR3 reads CASSLGQRYNEQFF. The CDR3 nucleotides are TGTGCCAGCAGTTTGGGACAGAGATACAATGAGCAGTTCTTC.

This clone was observed a single time. The chain carries TRBV28 and TRBJ2-1; 8 bases line up with TRBD1. Germline assignment: CDR1 MDHEN and CDR2 SYDVKM. The CDR3 has 17 amino acids. With V trimmed by 11 bases and J by 1 base, 16 bases remained unmatched. The CDR3 protein is CAGGSQGARWSYNEQFF. The CDR3 DNA follows: TGTGCCGGGGGAAGCCAGGGGGCCCGGTGGTCCTACAATGAGCAGTTCTTC.